Detailed here is one TCR beta chain. This clonotype was found a few times. Its antigen specificity is not known. No much larger clonotype is one base removed from it; base qualities were not supplied. The sample comes from a study of human T cells and chemical hapten exposure (dated by TCRdb to the early 2020s). About the investigation overall: For sensitization, 2% DPC in acetone was applied to a roughly 2 cm by roughly 2 cm area of upper inner arm skin. Weekly therapeutic DPC doses were additionally applied to the scalp of patients throughout the roughly 25-week study period. Patch testing was done on the upper back using Finn chambers containing 0.01% DPC, and results were scored after 6 days according to International Contact Dermatitis Research Group standards. Most of the patients in the cohort were female, and the cohort covered alopecia areata with under or over 50% scalp involvement, alopecia totalis and alopecia universalis. Libraries were pooled for sequencing, and variation in per-sample TCR yields was attributed mainly to small differences in library volumes within the pool. This study followed changes in the peripheral blood TCR repertoire in vivo during primary and secondary sensitization of alopecia patients to the hapten diphenylcyclopropenone (DPC). Blood samples were taken from patients before sensitization (week 0) and then at 2, 6 and about 24 weeks after DPC sensitization. Blood for TCR sequencing was provided by twenty-nine alopecia patients at one to four time points (pre-sensitization, 2, 6 and 24 weeks). The study at large found these results: DPC sensitization did not change how many TCRs were above 1 in 1000 frequency, and no evidence was found of alterations in global repertoire structure. Repeated subsampling changed both the strength of the expansion versus patch-test correlation and the threshold at which the correlation became significant. Compared with pre-sensitization or healthy control sets, expanded TCRs formed significantly more large CDR3 similarity clusters, which is consistent with antigen-driven responses. The number of PT1 expanded TCRs positively correlated with patch test score, significant at thresholds 8, 16 and 32 but not 4. Alopecia, a presumed autoimmune disease, was present in all patients, so the immune response of the patients might differ from that of healthy individuals.

Libraries came from RACE. Sequencing took place on a NextSeq 500. During library preparation, unique molecular identifiers were attached to individual cDNA molecules so that TCRs could be counted in a quantitative, reproducible way. For every blood RNA sample, sequencing covered both the TCR alpha and TCR beta chains. Concerning the study's data processing: A median of roughly 99,000 TCRs per sample was observed, with a range of about 23,224 to 690,600. The Decombinator software suite was used to annotate V, J and CDR3 in the TCR reads. To make PS versus PT1 abundance plots, every sample was subsampled to the same number of TCRs (28,000). Expanded TCRs were defined as absent before sensitization and observed at least eight times at the 2-week time point. Starting from the raw public reads, TCRdb applied fastp trimming at Q25, assembled clones with MiXCR and retained in-frame beta chains. One record per CDR3 amino acid sequence lists the most common genes and DNA. In this record, the V and J calls reflect TCRdb's handling and not the investigators' own analysis. In this sample the table shows 250,000 to 300,000 distinct CDR3 sequences, roughly 8% of which occur a single time. The ten biggest clones cover more than 0.95% of the sample.

In light of the paper, this sample's time point label describes: pre-sensitization, week 0. The sample's treatment or condition, from its label and the paper: therapeutic diphenylcyclopropenone sensitization with weekly scalp DPC. At each patch-test visit, blood was drawn before the patch test was applied. Eligible patients were aged 18 to 70, diagnosed with alopecia, deemed suitable for DPC therapy, and excluded if pregnant. Total RNA was isolated from unfractionated whole blood collected in Tempus Blood RNA tubes. Between the V and J ends, shortened by 1 base and 0 bases respectively, the junction contains 17 bases. The CDR3 covers 19 residues, taking in both the cysteine and the phenylalanine. Kept here is only the CDR3 DNA, which spans 57 bases and is read in frame from base 1. The germline V gene (reference sequence) provides CDR1 SGHKS and CDR2 YYEKEE.

The source of this sequence is a man between 18 and 29 years old with alopecia areata. Some clones in this sample may be carry-over from other donors' samples. Material: whole blood, obtained in connection with sensitization to the hapten diphenylcyclopropenone (DPC). The chain is encoded by TRBV5-5 joined to TRBJ2-6, with the D gene not clear enough to name. For the CDR3, the sequence is CASSLITRVLSSGANVLTF. The DNA reads as follows: TGTGCCAGCAGCTTGATAACCCGGGTCCTTAGCTCTGGGGCCAACGTCCTGACTTTC. Outside the CDR3, residues come from the reference TRBV5-5 and TRBJ2-6 proteins, so the full variable domain is: DAGVTQSPTHLIKTRGQQVTLRCSPISGHKSVSWYQQVLGQGPQFIFQYYEKEERGRGNFPDRFSARQFPNYSSELNVNALLLGDSALYLCASSLITRVLSSGANVLTFGAGSRLTVL.